The rows below give T cell receptor beta chains drawn from one sample of a study of identifying expanded T cells in peripheral blood. TCRdb keeps only in-frame clones here, not all; method: immunoSEQ multiplex PCR. The sample consists of 100,000 or so clones, roughly nine tenths of them appearing once. Source material: blood. These receptor sequences come from a person aged 18-70 years in good health. CDR3s include the opening cysteine and the closing phenylalanine or tryptophan. A D gene is named only where the DNA matches it firmly. A clone size is listed for some rows: how often the clone was seen (once, few, many), or a class if it is expanded.

12	-	TRBV2	TRBJ2-7	-	TGTGCCAGCGGGGGGGCCGGGGGCGAGCAGTACTTC	CASGGAGGEQYF
11	-	TRBV29-1	TRBJ2-5	-	TGCAGCGTTGAAGATCTACAGGGCCAGTACTTC	CSVEDLQGQYF
13	-	TRBV5-5	TRBJ2-5	-	TGTGCCAGCAGCTTTTGGGGGGCAGAGACCCAGTACTTC	CASSFWGAETQYF
16	-	TRBV13	TRBJ1-6	-	TGTGCCAGCAGCGGGGGGCGGTCTAGCATGAATTCACCCCTCCACTTT	CASSGGRSSMNSPLHF
15	-	TRBV6-1	TRBJ1-1	-	TGTGCCAGCAGTGAAGGGCCCCCTTGGGGCACTGAAGCTTTCTTT	CASSEGPPWGTEAFF
9	-	TRBV29-1	TRBJ2-3	-	TGCAGCGTTGCTGATACGCAGTATTTT	CSVADTQYF
15	-	TRBV6-1	TRBJ2-7	-	TGTGCCAGCAGTGTTAGCGGTTCCGCCTTCTACGAGCAGTACTTC	CASSVSGSAFYEQYF
14	-	TRBV5-4	TRBJ2-3	-	TGTGCCAGCAGCTGGACCCTAATCACAGATACGCAGTATTTT	CASSWTLITDTQYF
12	-	TRBV5-6	TRBJ1-2	once	TGTGCCAGCAGCTTAACAGGCACGGGCTACACCTTC	CASSLTGTGYTF
15	TRBD1	TRBV6-6	TRBJ1-2	-	TGTGCCAGCAGTTACTCGGGACAGGGGGCAGATGGCTACACCTTC	CASSYSGQGADGYTF
14	-	TRBV18	TRBJ1-2	-	TGTGCCAGCTCCTTTGACCCGATTGCGTATGGCTACACCTTC	CASSFDPIAYGYTF
13	TRBD1	TRBV5-7	TRBJ2-5	-	TGTGCCAGCAGCTTACAGGGGGCTAAGACCCAGTACTTC	CASSLQGAKTQYF
13	-	TRBV18	TRBJ2-7	once	TGTGCCAGCTCACGGATGGCCCTTGGGGAGCTGTACTTC	CASSRMALGELYF
15	-	TRBV11-3	TRBJ2-3	-	TGTGCCAGCAGCTTAGAGGGCAGGCGAACAGATACGCAGTATTTT	CASSLEGRRTDTQYF
16	TRBD1	TRBV7-9	TRBJ1-1	-	TGTGCCAGCAGCGTACAACAGGGGGCTCGGGTCACTGAAGCTTTCTTT	CASSVQQGARVTEAFF
15	TRBD1	TRBV25-1	TRBJ2-2	-	TGTGCCAGCAGTGGCGGACAGGGAAGAGCCGGGGAGCTGTTTTTT	CASSGGQGRAGELFF
11	-	TRBV7-2	TRBJ2-7	-	TGTGCCAGCAGCTTATACAACGAGCAGTACTTC	CASSLYNEQYF
16	TRBD2	TRBV7-2	TRBJ2-1	-	TGTGCCAGCAGCTTATCGGGGACTAGCGGATACAATGAGCAGTTCTTC	CASSLSGTSGYNEQFF
14	-	TRBV5-6	TRBJ1-1	-	TGTGCCAGCGGAGTGGGTACAATGAACACTGAAGCTTTCTTT	CASGVGTMNTEAFF
17	-	TRBV2	TRBJ1-2	-	TGTGCCAGCAGCTTACCCTTGGGGGGGGGTTCTAACTATGGCTACACCTTC	CASSLPLGGGSNYGYTF
13	-	TRBV4-2	TRBJ2-7	-	TGTGCCAGCAGCCTGGGCACCTGGGGCGAGCAGTACTTC	CASSLGTWGEQYF
15	-	TRBV18	TRBJ1-6	-	TGTGCCAGCTCACCCGTGCCTAGCGATAATTCACCCCTCCACTTT	CASSPVPSDNSPLHF
14	-	TRBV6-5	TRBJ2-2	-	TGTGCCAGCAGTTACAGGCGGGTCACCGGGGAGCTGTTTTTT	CASSYRRVTGELFF
13	-	TRBV7-2	TRBJ2-2	-	TGTGCCAGCAGCTACACCTTGGGCGGGGAGCTGTTTTTT	CASSYTLGGELFF
16	TRBD1	TRBV10-3	TRBJ1-5	-	TGTGCCATCAGTGAGTCACAGGGACAGAATAATCAGCCCCAGCATTTT	CAISESQGQNNQPQHF
16	TRBD1	TRBV28	TRBJ2-1	once	TGTGCCAGCAGTCCGCCTCCGGGACAGGGTTGGAATGAGCAGTTCTTC	CASSPPPGQGWNEQFF
15	-	TRBV6-6	TRBJ1-5	few	TGTGCCAGCAGTTACGGGGGGCACGGCAATCAGCCCCAGCATTTT	CASSYGGHGNQPQHF
17	TRBD1	TRBV5-1	TRBJ2-7	-	TGCGCCAGCAGTCAACCGGGACAGGGACGTTACTCCTACGAGCAGTACTTC	CASSQPGQGRYSYEQYF
13	TRBD2	TRBV4-3	TRBJ2-7	-	TGCGCCAGCAGCCCCGGGGGGGCCGGCGAGCAGTACTTC	CASSPGGAGEQYF
19	TRBD2	TRBV29-1	TRBJ2-3	-	TGCAGCGTTGATTGGGTGGAGTATAGCGGGGGGCCACGCACAGATACGCAGTATTTT	CSVDWVEYSGGPRTDTQYF
15	TRBD2	TRBV7-2	TRBJ2-1	-	TGTGCCAGCAGCACTATAGCGGGGAGATACAATGAGCAGTTCTTC	CASSTIAGRYNEQFF
12	-	TRBV7-9	TRBJ2-1	-	TGTGCCAGCAGTGAGGGCCCGTCCGGAGCCTTCTTC	CASSEGPSGAFF
14	TRBD1	TRBV19	TRBJ1-2	-	TGTGCCAGTAGTACCACAGGGGCGACCTATGGCTACACCTTC	CASSTTGATYGYTF
17	TRBD1	TRBV18	TRBJ1-2	-	TGTGCCAGCTCCCCATCCCGAGGACAGGGGAAGATACATGGCTACACCTTC	CASSPSRGQGKIHGYTF
14	-	TRBV5-1	TRBJ2-7	-	TGCGCCAGCAGCTTGGAGTCCATCGTCTACGAGCAGTACTTC	CASSLESIVYEQYF
15	-	TRBV7-6	TRBJ1-6	-	TGTGCCAGCAGCTTAGAAGGACAGCTTAATTCACCCCTCCACTTT	CASSLEGQLNSPLHF
13	-	TRBV2	TRBJ1-5	-	TGTGCCAGCAGTGCTTCCTTGGATCAGCCCCAGCATTTT	CASSASLDQPQHF
16	TRBD1	TRBV7-9	TRBJ2-2	-	TGTGCCAGCAGCTTAGCGAGGGACAGTCCCACCGGGGAGCTGTTTTTT	CASSLARDSPTGELFF
16	-	TRBV6-5	TRBJ1-1	-	TGTGCCAGCAGTTACTCGATTATCAGGGCAGGGAGTAAAGCTTTCTTT	CASSYSIIRAGSKAFF
15	TRBD1	TRBV7-2	TRBJ1-6	-	TGTGCCAGCAGCTTCGGGACAGGGTTGAATTCACCCCTCCACTTT	CASSFGTGLNSPLHF
15	-	TRBV4-3	TRBJ2-7	once	TGCGCCAGCAGCCAAGAGCTGCATGGGATTTACGAGCAGTACTTC	CASSQELHGIYEQYF
15	-	TRBV28	TRBJ1-1	once	TGTGCCAGCAGTTTATGGGGCAGCCGGAACACTGAAGCTTTCTTT	CASSLWGSRNTEAFF
15	TRBD1	TRBV15	TRBJ1-1	once	TGTGCCACCAGCAGCCGGGACAGGGGACGACCTGAAGCTTTCTTT	CATSSRDRGRPEAFF
15	TRBD1	TRBV18	TRBJ2-3	-	TGTGCCAGCTCCCCAGGGACAGGGGGAACAGATACGCAGTATTTT	CASSPGTGGTDTQYF
15	-	TRBV7-2	TRBJ1-3	-	TGTGCCAGCAGCCAAGGCCCCGGGGCTGGAAACACCATATATTTT	CASSQGPGAGNTIYF
15	TRBD1	TRBV6-5	TRBJ2-7	-	TGTGCCAGCAGTTACACTTCGGACAGGGGGTACGAGCAGTACTTC	CASSYTSDRGYEQYF
16	-	TRBV29-1	TRBJ2-1	-	TGCAGCGTTGAAGGAGGCAGGGGACTTTCCTACAATGAGCAGTTCTTC	CSVEGGRGLSYNEQFF
13	-	TRBV5-1	TRBJ1-1	-	TGCGCCAGCAGCTTGGGGGTGAACACTGAAGCTTTCTTT	CASSLGVNTEAFF
15	TRBD2	TRBV5-6	TRBJ2-7	-	TGTGCCAGCAGCTTTGGGACTAGCGGGGGTTACGAGCAGTACTTC	CASSFGTSGGYEQYF
13	-	TRBV7-6	TRBJ1-1	-	TGTGCCAGCAGCTCCGCGGGAGACACTGAAGCTTTCTTT	CASSSAGDTEAFF
19	TRBD2	TRBV11-2	TRBJ2-1	-	TGTGCCAGCAGCTTAGTCCCAACTAGCGGGGGCTTCTCCTACAATGAGCAGTTCTTC	CASSLVPTSGGFSYNEQFF
17	-	TRBV4-2	TRBJ1-4	-	TGTGCCAGCAGCCAAGGAAGTCCACGCGCAACTAATGAAAAACTGTTTTTT	CASSQGSPRATNEKLFF
13	-	TRBV19	TRBJ1-1	-	TGTGCCAGTAGTAAGGGGAAGAACACTGAAGCTTTCTTT	CASSKGKNTEAFF
16	TRBD1	TRBV10-3	TRBJ2-3	-	TGTGCCATCAGTGCCCGTACAGGGGGAAGCACAGATACGCAGTATTTT	CAISARTGGSTDTQYF
13	-	TRBV19	TRBJ2-2	-	TGTGCCAGTACCCAGGCTGACACCGGGGAGCTGTTTTTT	CASTQADTGELFF